This TCR beta chain appears in the sequencing data of a study of blood T cell repertoires in COVID-19. This CDR3 region has 15 residues. J was trimmed by 11 bases and V by 5 bases; bases with no gene match: 10. Germline loops: CDR1 LNHDA, CDR2 SQIVND (reference sequence). Some clones are missing from TCRdb's copy, which holds only in-frame ones; the method was immunoSEQ multiplex PCR. Here the sample spans more than 200,000 clones, 80% to 90% being singletons. Sequenced input: PBMCs or T cells enriched from blood (not recorded which). This sequence joins TRBV19 and TRBJ1-6; 9 bases match TRBD1. The receptor comes from a man between 25 and 39 years old in a cohort exposed to, infected with or recovered from COVID-19 (not recorded which). The CDR3 is CASSAGQGVNPPLHF. The DNA of the CDR3 is TGTGCCAGTAGTGCGGGACAGGGTGTAAATCCACCCCTCCACTTT.